This TCR beta chain is from a study of blood T cell repertoires in COVID-19. Study at large: The United States, Italy and Spain provided the acute and convalescent COVID-19 samples.

The CDR3 is 16 residues long. Trimming took 1 base from V and 0 from J, leaving 13 bases between them. The germline V gene encodes CDR1 SGHRS and CDR2 YFSETQ. In the original analysis: For nucleated cells, counts were estimated from reference gene primer amplification. Generated by immunoSEQ multiplex PCR, the TCRdb table keeps only in-frame clones and is missing some. That table gives V, J and clone size, and the DNA gave D and trimming. Counted here are 450,000 or so clones, 90% occurring once; the ten biggest clones make up less than 0.75%. The study recruited people aged about 18 to 95 years across approximately 23 US areas. What the recovered Cohort 3 donors had was two negative PCRs, clearance, or symptom resolution.

V is TRBV5-1 and J is TRBJ1-1, with D perhaps matching TRBD1 (5 bases). This TCR was recovered from a man between 18 and 35 years old who had recovered from COVID-19. Sample: PBMCs or T cells enriched from blood (not recorded which). The CDR3 DNA follows: TGCGCCAGCAGCTTGTGGGGCAGGGATTTGAACACTGAAGCTTTCTTT. This codes for CASSLWGRDLNTEAFF.